Each of the 7 T cell receptor beta chains below was sequenced from the same sample in a study of metastatic and nonmetastatic thyroid tumors. No treatment of any kind had been given to any patient before thyroid surgery. TCRdb re-analyzed the PCR reads using MiXCR. The data contain about 19,000 clones, approximately 22% of them seen just once; the ten biggest clones take up less than 11%. The specimen was tumor tissue. The receptors stem from a male donor with papillary thyroid cancer or a benign thyroid nodule (not recorded which). Some clones in this sample may be carry-over from other donors' samples.

About this clone: Germline and junction disagree at one end, which may indicate a read error. V usage is TRBV5-5 and J usage is TRBJ2-5, with D possibly being TRBD1 or TRBD2 (5 bases each). Germline V gene data show CDR1 as SGHKS and CDR2 as YYEKEE (reference sequence). This CDR3 comprises 14 residues. CDR3 residues: CASSLGAQGETQCF. The CDR3 DNA sequence: TGTGCCAGCAGCTTGGGAGCGCAGGGAGAGACCCAGTGCTTC.

This clone has a count of ten or more. The chain carries TRBV20-1 and TRBJ2-3; tentatively, D is TRBD1 (5 bases). Germline loops: CDR1 DFQATT, CDR2 SNEGSKA (reference sequence). The germline V and J ends were trimmed by 6 bases and 6 bases, with 10 bases remaining between them. The CDR3 spans 11 residues. The CDR3 DNA is TGCAGTGCCACAGGCAGGGATACGCAGTATTTT. As protein: CSATGRDTQYF.

This chain joins TRBV11-2 and TRBJ2-7, with D perhaps matching TRBD1 or TRBD2 (5 bases each). The CDR3 loop spans 14 amino acids. V shed 4 bases and J shed 7 bases, with 17 bases lying between them. CDR1 and CDR2 (germline): SGHAT, FQNNGV. CDR3 in DNA: TGTGCCAGCAGCTGGGTTGGGACCCTCCTTGAGCAGTACTTC. Amino acids: CASSWVGTLLEQYF.

This clone was found many times. The chain employs TRBV24-1 and TRBJ1-2; 11 bases are a match to TRBD1. The CDR3 totals 13 residues. Germline CDR1 is KGHDR and CDR2 is SFDVKD. J gave up 7 bases and V 6 bases, and 3 bases lay outside the gene matches. The CDR3 protein is CATSRTGGSGYTF. The CDR3 DNA reads TGTGCCACCAGTCGGACAGGGGGCAGTGGCTACACCTTC.

The chain uses TRBV29-1 and TRBJ2-5, with TRBD1 as a possible D gene (5 bases). The V end was cut by 2 bases, the J end by 11 bases, with 18 bases between. CDR3 size: 13 residues. Germline-derived CDR1 and CDR2 are SQVTM and ANQGSEA. CDR3 in DNA: TGCAGCGTTGAATTGTGGACAAACAAAGAGCAGTACTTC. This gives the protein CSVELWTNKEQYF.

Written as DNA, the CDR3 is TGTGCCAGCAGACTACGGGGTAGCAATCAGCCCCAGCATTTT. It is translated as CASRLRGSNQPQHF. The chain recombines TRBV3-1 with TRBJ1-5; no reliable D call. Trimming cost V 6 bases and J 0 bases, with 9 bases left between them. The CDR3 has 14 amino acids. In germline, CDR1 is LGHDT, CDR2 YNNKEL (reference sequence).

This clone was recorded many times. This rearrangement joins TRBV20-1 to TRBJ2-7, with 11 bases aligning to TRBD2. CDR1 is DFQATT and CDR2 is SNEGSKA in the germline V gene (reference sequence). The CDR3 extends over 14 amino acids. After removal of 5 bases from V and 4 bases from J, the junction contained 7 bases not matched to a gene. CDR3 in DNA: TGCAGTGCTTCCCTAGCGGGAGGCCAGTACGAGCAGTACTTC. This gives the protein CSASLAGGQYEQYF.